This T cell receptor beta chain was found in a study of control samples from healthy donors and cancer patients. Profiling relied on immunoSEQ multiplex PCR, and the TCRdb table lists in-frame clones only, not all of them. The sample gives 95,000 to 150,000 clones, 87% of which show up once; 1.5% to 2% is in the top ten. The CDR3 contains 14 residues. Germline CDR1 KGHSH, CDR2 LQKENI. Trimming removed 6 bases at V and 0 bases at J, with 10 bases between. This TCR derives from a man aged 18 to 30 in good health. The source material was blood. This sequence joins TRBV18 and TRBJ2-3; D gene ambiguous. This chain's CDR3 is CASSLGSSTDTQYF. The CDR3 DNA sequence: TGTGCCAGCTCGCTCGGTTCTAGCACAGATACGCAGTATTTT. Complete variable domain (other parts from reference TRBV18 and TRBJ2-3): NAGVMQNPRHLVRRRGQEARLRCSPMKGHSHVYWYRQLPEEGLKFMVYLQKENIIDESGMPKERFSAEFPKEGPSILRIQQVVRGDSAAYFCASSLGSSTDTQYFGPGTRLTVL.